These 22 T cell receptor beta chains share one sample of origin, sequenced in a study of blood T cell repertoires in COVID-19. TCRdb's table, derived via immunoSEQ multiplex PCR, lists solely in-frame clones and lacks some. The profile covers 250,000 or so clones, with 85% to 90% appearing a single time and less than 3.5% taken by the ten largest. Sequenced sample: peripheral blood. These receptors were collected from a man aged 25-45 years with COVID-19, enrolled during active disease.

Here the CDR3 DNA reads TGTGCCACCAGCCTCCTCCGGGGCAATGAGCAGTTCTTC. It translates to CATSLLRGNEQFF. This chain uses TRBV15 with TRBJ2-1; D might be TRBD2 (5 bases). CDR3 size: 13 residues. Trimming shortened V by 5 bases and J by 6 bases, and 11 bases separated the two germline ends. From germline, CDR1 is LNHNV and CDR2 YYDKDF (reference sequence). The whole variable domain, filled in from reference TRBV15 and TRBJ2-1, reads DAMVIQNPRYQVTQFGKPVTLSCSQTLNHNVMYWYQQKSSQAPKLLFHYYDKDFNNEADTPDNFQSRRPNTSFCFLDIRSPGLGDTAMYLCATSLLRGNEQFFGPGTRLTVL.

Here the CDR3 reads CASSPTTGVGLNGYTF. In DNA, the CDR3 is TGTGCCAGCTCACCTACGACAGGGGTTGGGTTAAATGGCTACACCTTC. V gene TRBV18 combines with J gene TRBJ1-2; 8 bases are a match to TRBD1. The germline V gene has CDR1 KGHSH and CDR2 LQKENI. Germline trimming cut 3 bases from V and 6 bases from J; bases unmatched to any gene: 12. The CDR3 loop spans 16 amino acids.

The chain carries TRBV19 and TRBJ1-4; no reliable D call. The ends were cut back, 5 bases at V and 14 bases at J, with 18 bases in the middle. The germline gives CDR1 LNHDA, CDR2 SQIVND (reference sequence). The CDR3 loop spans 13 amino acids. This CDR3 is CASSPGSLGRLFF. As DNA, the CDR3 is TGTGCCAGTAGTCCGGGGTCCTTAGGTAGGCTGTTTTTT.

This chain links TRBV28 with TRBJ2-7; no firm D call. The V end lost 3 bases, the J end lost 2 bases, and 5 bases lay between the germline ends. Germline V CDR1 and CDR2: MDHEN, SYDVKM. The CDR3 loop spans 12 amino acids. The CDR3 protein is CASSLYTYEQYF. CDR3 in DNA: TGTGCCAGCAGTTTGTACACCTACGAGCAGTACTTC.

The chain joins TRBV19 to TRBJ2-7; D perhaps matches TRBD2 (7 bases). The CDR3 spans 14 residues. Per the germline V gene, CDR1 is LNHDA and CDR2 is SQIVND (reference sequence). V dropped 3 bases and J dropped 5 bases, with 14 bases sitting between them. The DNA for the CDR3 is TGTGCCAGTAGTATCACGCAGGGGAGGGACGAGCAGTACTTC. Its protein is CASSITQGRDEQYF.

V gene TRBV7-3 combines with J gene TRBJ2-1, with D perhaps TRBD2 (6 bases). The CDR3 totals 14 residues. Germline CDR1 SGHTA, CDR2 FQGTGA. Trimming removed 5 bases at V and 3 bases at J, with 11 bases between. The CDR3 coding sequence is TGTGCCAGCAGCCGTAGCGGAATCTACAATGAGCAGTTCTTC. Translating it yields CASSRSGIYNEQFF. Supplemented by reference TRBV7-3 and TRBJ2-1, the full variable domain reads GAGVSQTPSNKVTEKGKYVELRCDPISGHTALYWYRQSLGQGPEFLIYFQGTGAADDSGLPNDRFFAVRPEGSVSTLKIQRTERGDSAVYLCASSRSGIYNEQFFGPGTRLTVL.

The chain uses TRBV7-2 and TRBJ2-7, with 9 bases aligning to TRBD1. The CDR3 runs 18 residues. Germline V gene sequence: CDR1 SGHTA, CDR2 FQGNSA. Trimming took 4 bases from V and 5 from J; bases not matched to a gene: 18. CDR3 bases: TGTGCCAGCAGCTCCGGGACAGGGACAACCCTGAACTGGGACGAGCAGTACTTC. Translating it yields CASSSGTGTTLNWDEQYF.

The gene calls are TRBV28 and TRBJ1-2; 11 bases map to TRBD1. The V gene end was trimmed by 6 bases and the J gene end by 8 bases; junction bases not matched to a gene: 8. This CDR3 has 14 amino acids. Per the germline V gene, CDR1 is MDHEN and CDR2 is SYDVKM. CDR3 nucleotides: TGTGCCAGCAGCTCAGGACAGGGGGCGCGCGGCTACACCTTC. Its translation is CASSSGQGARGYTF.

The sample holds one count of this clone. V usage is TRBV10-3 and J usage is TRBJ1-2, with D maybe TRBD1 (5 bases). Germline values: CDR1 ENHRY, CDR2 SYGVKD. Trimming took off 7 bases at V and 2 bases at J, with 14 bases between the two ends. The CDR3 consists of 14 residues. This CDR3 reads CAITPTTVNYGYTF. CDR3 sequence (DNA): TGTGCCATCACTCCAACGACAGTAAACTATGGCTACACCTTC.

As regards this clone: At one of its ends the junction is not consistent with the germline gene, which may arise from a read error. The chain is built from TRBV9 and TRBJ1-1, with D possibly matching TRBD1 (5 bases). Germline V gene data show CDR1 as SGDLS and CDR2 as YYNGEE. This CDR3 is 13 amino acids long. The CDR3: CAGSVEGYTEAFF. The CDR3 DNA follows: TGTGCCGGCAGCGTAGAGGGGTACACTGAAGCTTTCTTT.

The chain links TRBV10-2 to TRBJ1-1, with D hard to call. The CDR3 is 15 residues long. CDR1 and CDR2 (germline): WSHSY, SAAADI. V lost 6 bases, J lost 2 bases, and 16 bases lay in between. CDR3 in amino acids: CASRPTAPTNTEAFF. CDR3 in DNA: TGCGCCAGCAGACCAACAGCTCCAACTAACACTGAAGCTTTCTTT.

J is TRBJ2-2 and V is TRBV7-2; 8 bases are shared with TRBD1. The germline V gene has CDR1 SGHTA and CDR2 FQGNSA. CDR3 length equals 16 residues. The trim removed 3 bases at V and 6 bases at J, leaving 9 bases unmatched. This CDR3 reads CASSFRGQGNAGELFF. The CDR3 DNA reads TGTGCCAGCAGCTTCCGAGGACAGGGTAATGCCGGGGAGCTGTTTTTT.

The CDR3 DNA follows: TGTGCCAGCAGCTTGAACGGGGGAGTAGGGCACACCTTC. Translating it yields CASSLNGGVGHTF. This chain links TRBV5-5 with TRBJ1-2; D may be TRBD1 (5 bases). The CDR3 contains 13 residues. Trimming removed 1 base from V and 12 bases from J, with 16 bases in between. Germline-derived CDR1 and CDR2 are SGHKS and YYEKEE (reference sequence).

The chain is built from TRBV10-3 and TRBJ1-1, with D uncertain. The CDR3 has 14 amino acids. Germline CDR1 reads ENHRY; CDR2 reads SYGVKD. With 2 bases removed from V and 0 bases from J, the gap between germline ends came to 7 bases. As DNA, the CDR3 is TGTGCCATCAGTGAGAACAACCTGAACACTGAAGCTTTCTTT. This codes for CAISENNLNTEAFF.

The chain links TRBV28 to TRBJ1-3, with D possibly being TRBD1 (6 bases). The V and J ends lost 6 bases and 0 bases respectively, with 12 bases between them. Looked up from germline, CDR1 is MDHEN and CDR2 is SYDVKM. This CDR3 contains 15 residues. CDR3 nucleotides: TGTGCCAGCAGCCCACGGACAGACTCTGGAAACACCATATATTTT. This encodes CASSPRTDSGNTIYF. Full variable domain (outside the CDR3, taken from reference TRBV28 and TRBJ1-3): DVKVTQSSRYLVKRTGEKVFLECVQDMDHENMFWYRQDPGLGLRLIYFSYDVKMKEKGDIPEGYSVSREKKERFSLILESASTNQTSMYLCASSPRTDSGNTIYFGEGSWLTVV.

The chain has TRBV19 and TRBJ1-5, with D maybe TRBD1 (5 bases). CDR1 and CDR2 (germline): LNHDA, SQIVND (reference sequence). This CDR3 region has 15 residues. The V end was cut by 2 bases, the J end by 6 bases, with 14 bases between. This CDR3 reads CASSIWAGGVQPQHF. The CDR3 region has the DNA TGTGCCAGTAGTATATGGGCGGGGGGGGTTCAGCCCCAGCATTTT.

The sample holds one count of this clone. V and J are TRBV28 and TRBJ2-7; the match to TRBD1 covers 7 bases. Per germline, CDR1 MDHEN and CDR2 SYDVKM. J was trimmed by 4 bases and V by 7 bases; bases with no gene match: 10. There are 14 residues in the CDR3. For the CDR3, the DNA is TGTGCCAGCATCGGCCGGGACAGAGGATACGAGCAGTACTTC. It is translated as CASIGRDRGYEQYF.

This clone appeared a single time. The chain combines TRBV28 with TRBJ1-1; 7 nucleotides match TRBD1. From germline, CDR1 is MDHEN and CDR2 SYDVKM. This CDR3 spans 15 amino acids. With V trimmed by 4 bases and J by 1 base, 6 bases remained unmatched. The CDR3 DNA reads TGTGCCAGCAGTTCGACCGGGACAGCGAACACTGAAGCTTTCTTT. Encoded protein: CASSSTGTANTEAFF.

At least ten counts were recorded for this clone. The V and J genes are TRBV4-2 and TRBJ1-2; perhaps TRBD1 as D (6 bases). Per the germline V gene, CDR1 is LGHNA and CDR2 is YNFKEQ. CDR3 length equals 17 residues. Between the trimmed V and J ends, which lost 0 bases and 4 bases, there was a span of 18 bases. The CDR3 DNA reads TGTGCCAGCAGCCAAGACTATCTGGCAGGGGCATCCTATGGCTACACCTTC. Protein sequence: CASSQDYLAGASYGYTF.

The chain joins TRBV15 to TRBJ2-1, with a tentative D call TRBD2 (5 bases). The V end lost 1 base, the J end lost 5 bases, and 15 bases lay between the germline ends. The V gene's germline CDR1 is LNHNV and CDR2 YYDKDF (reference sequence). This CDR3 region has 16 residues. CDR3 loop: CATSRAGLLGNNEQFF. CDR3 DNA: TGTGCCACCAGCAGAGCAGGACTTCTAGGGAACAATGAGCAGTTCTTC.

This clone was observed once. Written as DNA, the CDR3 is TGCGCCAGCAGCTTGGCTACCGGGTGGAGCGGGAGGCCCAATGAGCAGTTCTTC. Translating it yields CASSLATGWSGRPNEQFF. The chain is built from TRBV5-1 and TRBJ2-1; 9 bases align to TRBD2. Germline assignment: CDR1 SGHRS and CDR2 YFSETQ. This CDR3 contains 18 residues. The J segment lost 6 bases and the V segment lost 0 bases, leaving 13 bases of the junction unmatched.

The chain carries TRBV28 and TRBJ2-7; 7 bases fit TRBD1. Germline V CDR1 and CDR2: MDHEN, SYDVKM. The length of the CDR3 is 15 residues. Trimming at V came to 2 bases and at J to 2 bases, leaving 6 bases not matched to a gene. The CDR3 sequence: CASSLDDRVTYEQYF. CDR3 bases: TGTGCCAGCAGTTTAGACGACAGGGTTACCTACGAGCAGTACTTC. Looking up the rest from reference TRBV28 and TRBJ2-7 gives the full variable domain: DVKVTQSSRYLVKRTGEKVFLECVQDMDHENMFWYRQDPGLGLRLIYFSYDVKMKEKGDIPEGYSVSREKKERFSLILESASTNQTSMYLCASSLDDRVTYEQYFGPGTRLTVT.